Reported below is one T cell receptor beta chain. Its target is unknown. This sample is drawn from a study of cytomegalovirus exposure and HLA in healthy donors. At the level of the study: Per a later analysis, the approximately 700 first-cohort and 95 to 150 validation repertoires shared one platform. Study-wide results and caveats: According to a later analysis, TCR clusters from the first cohort tended to co-occur in the 120 or so validation repertoires. The study listed roughly 160 cytomegalovirus-associated TCR beta chains.

Libraries were prepared by immunoSEQ multiplex PCR; TCRdb keeps only in-frame clonotypes and omits some of them. The sample contains 100,000 to 150,000 clones, 89% of which appear only once. CDR1 KGHSH and CDR2 LQKENI come from the germline V gene. The CDR3 runs 13 residues. Trimming removed 4 bases from V and 4 bases from J, with 8 bases in between. This TCR came from a woman between 18 and 29 years old in good health and CMV-seronegative. Sequencing was performed on PBMCs. The chain links TRBV18 to TRBJ1-3; D call uncertain. The CDR3 loop is CASSREAGNTIYF. Written as DNA, the CDR3 is TGTGCCAGCTCACGGGAGGCGGGAAACACCATATATTTT.